This T cell receptor beta chain emerged from a study of cytomegalovirus exposure and HLA in healthy donors. Germline V gene sequence: CDR1 SNHLY, CDR2 FYNNEI. The V end was cut by 3 bases, the J end by 0 bases, with 2 bases between. The CDR3 contains 12 residues. Primers included in the PCR were 60 Vbeta and 13 Jbeta primers. The protocol was immunoSEQ multiplex PCR, while the TCRdb copy is restricted to in-frame clones and leaves out a portion. The table includes about 98,000 clones, about four fifths detected once. This clonotype was sampled from a female donor in good health and CMV-seropositive. The sequenced sample consisted of PBMCs. The chain uses TRBV2 and TRBJ2-5, with D hard to call. In DNA, the CDR3 is TGTGCCAGCAGTGATAACCAAGAGACCCAGTACTTC. Encoded protein: CASSDNQETQYF.